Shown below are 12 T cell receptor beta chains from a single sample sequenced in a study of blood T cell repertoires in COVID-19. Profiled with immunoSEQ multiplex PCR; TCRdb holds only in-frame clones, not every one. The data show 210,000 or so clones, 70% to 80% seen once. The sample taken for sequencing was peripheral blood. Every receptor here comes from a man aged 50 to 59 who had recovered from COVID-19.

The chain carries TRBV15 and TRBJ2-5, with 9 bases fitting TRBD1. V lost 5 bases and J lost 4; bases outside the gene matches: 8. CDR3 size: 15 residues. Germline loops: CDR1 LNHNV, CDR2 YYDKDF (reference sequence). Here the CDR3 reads CATSYPGQGGETQYF. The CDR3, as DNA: TGTGCCACCAGCTATCCGGGACAGGGCGGAGAGACCCAGTACTTC.

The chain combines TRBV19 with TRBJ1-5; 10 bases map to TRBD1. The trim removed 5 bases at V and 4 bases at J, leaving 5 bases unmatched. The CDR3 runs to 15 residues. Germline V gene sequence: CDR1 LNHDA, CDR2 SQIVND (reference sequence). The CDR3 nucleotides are TGTGCCAGTAGTCCGTGGACAGGGGGAAATCAGCCCCAGCATTTT. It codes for CASSPWTGGNQPQHF.

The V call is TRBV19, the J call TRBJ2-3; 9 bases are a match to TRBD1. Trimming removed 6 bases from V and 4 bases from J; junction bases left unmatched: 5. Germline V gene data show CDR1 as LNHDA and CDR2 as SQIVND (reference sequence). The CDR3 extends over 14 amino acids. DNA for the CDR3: TGTGCCAGTAGCAGACAGGGGGTAGCAGATACGCAGTATTTT. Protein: CASSRQGVADTQYF.

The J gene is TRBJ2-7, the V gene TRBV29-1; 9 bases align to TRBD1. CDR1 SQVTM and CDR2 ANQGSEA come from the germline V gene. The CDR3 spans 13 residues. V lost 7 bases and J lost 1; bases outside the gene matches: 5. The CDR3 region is CSGGQGKSYEQYF. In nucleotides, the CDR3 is TGCAGCGGCGGACAGGGGAAATCCTACGAGCAGTACTTC.

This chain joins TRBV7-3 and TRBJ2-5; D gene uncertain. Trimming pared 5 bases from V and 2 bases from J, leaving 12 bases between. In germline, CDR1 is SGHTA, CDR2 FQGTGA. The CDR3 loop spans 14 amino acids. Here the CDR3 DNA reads TGTGCCAGCAGCCCAGACTGGAGACAAGAGACCCAGTACTTC. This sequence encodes CASSPDWRQETQYF.

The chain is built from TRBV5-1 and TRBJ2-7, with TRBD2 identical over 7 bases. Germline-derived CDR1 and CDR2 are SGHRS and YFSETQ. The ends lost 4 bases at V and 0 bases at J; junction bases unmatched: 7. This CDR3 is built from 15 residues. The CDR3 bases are TGCGCCAGCAGCAAGGCCGGGACTAACTCCTACGAGCAGTACTTC. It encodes CASSKAGTNSYEQYF.

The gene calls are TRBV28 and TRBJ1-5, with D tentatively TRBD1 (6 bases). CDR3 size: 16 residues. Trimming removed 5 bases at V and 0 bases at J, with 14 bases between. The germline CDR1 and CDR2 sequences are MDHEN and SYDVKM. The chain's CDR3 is CASSPRTGNSNQPQHF. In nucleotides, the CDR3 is TGTGCCAGCAGTCCCCGAACAGGGAATAGCAATCAGCCCCAGCATTTT.

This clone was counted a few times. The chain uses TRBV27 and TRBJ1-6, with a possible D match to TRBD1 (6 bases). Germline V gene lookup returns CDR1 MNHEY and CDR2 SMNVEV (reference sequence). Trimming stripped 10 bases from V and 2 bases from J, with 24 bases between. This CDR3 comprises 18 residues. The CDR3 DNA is TGTGCCACTAGCCTCAGTTTCGACAGGAGAACCTATAATTCACCCCTCCACTTT. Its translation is CATSLSFDRRTYNSPLHF.

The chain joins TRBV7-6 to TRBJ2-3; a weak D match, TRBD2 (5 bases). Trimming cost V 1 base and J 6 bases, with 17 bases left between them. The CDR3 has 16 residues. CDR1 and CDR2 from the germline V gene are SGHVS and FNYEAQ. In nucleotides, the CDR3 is TGTGCCAGCAGCTTAGGTCTTTTGGACTCCAAGGATACGCAGTATTTT. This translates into CASSLGLLDSKDTQYF.

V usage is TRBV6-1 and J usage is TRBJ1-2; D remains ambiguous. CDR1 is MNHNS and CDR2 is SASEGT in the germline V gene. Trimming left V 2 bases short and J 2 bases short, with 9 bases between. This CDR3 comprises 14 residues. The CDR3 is CASSESLSNYGYTF. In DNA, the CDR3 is TGTGCCAGCAGTGAATCGCTAAGCAACTATGGCTACACCTTC.

This CDR3 reads CASSKVASGKNEQFF. Written as DNA, the CDR3 is TGTGCCAGTAGTAAGGTGGCTAGCGGGAAAAATGAGCAGTTCTTC. The chain carries TRBV19 and TRBJ2-1, with 9 bases matching TRBD2. CDR3 size: 15 residues. The germline gives CDR1 LNHDA, CDR2 SQIVND (reference sequence). The ends lost 4 bases at V and 7 bases at J; junction bases unmatched: 8.

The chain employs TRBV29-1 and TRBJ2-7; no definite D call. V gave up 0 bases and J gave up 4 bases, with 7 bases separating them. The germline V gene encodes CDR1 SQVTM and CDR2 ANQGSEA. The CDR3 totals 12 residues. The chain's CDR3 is CSVEDLAYEQYF. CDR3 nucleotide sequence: TGCAGCGTTGAAGATCTGGCTTACGAGCAGTACTTC.